Listed below are T cell receptor beta chains from one sample, sequenced in a study of CD8+CD57+ T cells in acquired aplastic anemia. Using its own MiXCR run on the reads, TCRdb lists one record per CDR3 protein. The sample shows a few hundred thousand distinct CDR3 sequences, roughly 34% of them seen only once. Material for sequencing was sorted CD4+, CD8+, or CD8+CD57+ T cells (not recorded which) from PBMCs. The receptor source for this set is a human donor with aplastic anemia. The CDR3 runs from the conserved cysteine through the conserved F or W. D genes are given only for firm matches. The size of a clone is reported for some rows only, either as once, few or many, or as a class for expanded clones.

cdr3_length j_call clone_size d_call v_call cdr3_nt cdr3_aa
13 TRBJ2-1 NA TRBD1 TRBV20-1 TGCAGTGCTAGAAGGGGGCTCGCGAATGAGCAGTTCTTC CSARRGLANEQFF
11 TRBJ2-3 many NA TRBV24-1 TGTGCCACCGGGGCGGGGGATACGCAGTATTTT CATGAGDTQYF
15 TRBJ2-3 NA NA TRBV7-8 TGTGCCAGCAGCTTTCTGGGGGGAGACACAGATACGCAGTATTTT CASSFLGGDTDTQYF
15 TRBJ1-2 many NA TRBV7-2 TGTGCCAGCAGCTTAGGAAGCCAGGGTAACTATGGCTACACCTTC CASSLGSQGNYGYTF
14 TRBJ2-6 NA NA TRBV10-1 TGCGCCAGCAGTCGCGAGGGGAGGGCCAACGTCCTGACTTTC CASSREGRANVLTF
14 TRBJ1-2 many NA TRBV19 TGTGCCAGTAGTATAGCAGGACGAAACTATGGCTACACCTTC CASSIAGRNYGYTF
15 TRBJ2-1 NA TRBD2 TRBV9 TGTGCCAGCAGCGTAGCTTTAGCGGGAGGCAATGAGCAGTTCTTC CASSVALAGGNEQFF
14 TRBJ1-5 few NA TRBV6-1 TGTGCCAGCCGACTTAGGGATTCCAATCAGCCCCAGCATTTT CASRLRDSNQPQHF
15 TRBJ1-4 NA NA TRBV7-6 TGTGCCAGCAGCTTAGGGGCAACAACTAATGAAAAACTGTTTTTT CASSLGATTNEKLFF
12 TRBJ2-1 NA NA TRBV20-1 TGCAGTGCTAGAGATGAGGCGGGCGAGCAGTTCTTC CSARDEAGEQFF
14 TRBJ2-7 many TRBD1 TRBV2 TGTGCCAGCAGCGACAGGGGGCGCCCCTACGAGCAGTACTTC CASSDRGRPYEQYF
13 TRBJ1-5 few NA TRBV30 TGTGCCTGGAATGGGGATAGCAATCAGCCCCAGCATTTT CAWNGDSNQPQHF
14 TRBJ2-1 few NA TRBV20-1 TGCAGTGCTCACGACCGGCGGGGGCGGAATGAGCAGTTCTTC CSAHDRRGRNEQFF
12 TRBJ2-5 NA TRBD2 TRBV20-1 TGCAGTGCTCCAGGACTAGAAGAGACCCAGTACTTC CSAPGLEETQYF
14 TRBJ2-7 NA TRBD2 TRBV6-1 TGTGCCAGCAACGGCGGGAGCGGCCCCTACGAGCAGTACTTC CASNGGSGPYEQYF
17 TRBJ1-6 many TRBD1 TRBV19 TGTGCCAGTGCCCGGGTCGCCGGGACAGGAGGTCGGTCACCCCTCCACTTT CASARVAGTGGRSPLHF
13 TRBJ1-6 NA NA TRBV20-1 TGCAGTGCTCTCCGGGCTCCTAATTCACCCCTCCACTTT CSALRAPNSPLHF
15 TRBJ1-3 few TRBD1 TRBV9 TGTGCCAGCAGCGTAGCTAGCAGGGGGAGAAACACCATATATTTT CASSVASRGRNTIYF
12 TRBJ2-3 few TRBD2 TRBV20-1 TGCAGTGCTAGGGGGACTAGCGGCTTGCAGTATTTT CSARGTSGLQYF
15 TRBJ1-1 many NA TRBV14 TGTGCCAGCAGCCAAGGGTTGGTCAGGGAGACTGAAGCTTTCTTT CASSQGLVRETEAFF
15 TRBJ2-6 few NA TRBV27 TGTGCCAGCAGTTTTCGCCCCCCTGGGGCCAACGTCCTGACTTTC CASSFRPPGANVLTF
13 TRBJ2-5 NA NA TRBV5-8 TGTGCCAGCAGCTCGGGACTTCTAAGGACCCAGTACTTC CASSSGLLRTQYF
13 TRBJ1-2 NA TRBD1 TRBV29-1 TGCAGCGTTGTAGGGACAGGGAAGGATGGCTACACCTTC CSVVGTGKDGYTF
15 TRBJ2-3 few NA TRBV14 TGTGCCAGCAGCCAATTAGGGGGGTGGACAGATACGCAGTATTTT CASSQLGGWTDTQYF
15 TRBJ2-7 NA TRBD1 TRBV5-1 TGCGCCAGCAGCTTAGGGGGCTTGGGCTCCTACGAGCAGTACTTC CASSLGGLGSYEQYF
14 TRBJ2-7 few TRBD1 TRBV12-3/TRBV12-4 TGTGCCAGCAGTTTTGAGGACAGGGCCCACGAGCAGTACTTC CASSFEDRAHEQYF
15 TRBJ1-2 many NA TRBV4-2 TGTGCCAGCAGCCAAGATCGAGGGTACGGCTATGGCTACACCTTC CASSQDRGYGYGYTF
13 TRBJ2-4 few NA TRBV10-3 TGTGCCAGCAAAGGAGAAGCCAAAAACATTCAGTACTTC CASKGEAKNIQYF
14 TRBJ1-1 NA NA TRBV18 TGTGCCAGCTCACCACCGGGCAGAGACACTGAAGCTTTCTTT CASSPPGRDTEAFF
14 TRBJ2-5 many TRBD2 TRBV9 TGTGCCAGCAGCGTAGACGGGGGGGGCAAGACCCAGTACTTC CASSVDGGGKTQYF
17 TRBJ1-5 few TRBD1 TRBV2 TGTGCCAGCAGAAGGGACAGGGAGACATATAGCAATCAGCCCCAGCATTTT CASRRDRETYSNQPQHF
17 TRBJ2-3 NA NA TRBV5-1 TGCGCCAGCAGCTCCCAAGGATCTTTTACTAGCACAGATACGCAGTATTTT CASSSQGSFTSTDTQYF
13 TRBJ1-1 many NA TRBV15 TGTGCCACCAGCCAGGAACCGAACACTGAAGCTTTCTTT CATSQEPNTEAFF
16 TRBJ2-5 NA NA TRBV25-1 TGTGCCAGCAGTGAATTGATTACAGGGACACAAGAGACCCAGTACTTC CASSELITGTQETQYF
14 TRBJ2-7 few NA TRBV28 TGTGCCAGCAGTTTAGCCCGAAGAAGCTACGAGCAGTACTTC CASSLARRSYEQYF
13 TRBJ1-1 NA NA TRBV2 TGTGCCAGCAGTCCCCGGGGCTCTACTGAAGCTTTCTTT CASSPRGSTEAFF
18 TRBJ2-1 few TRBD2 TRBV7-7 TGTGCTAGCAGCCCAAGCCTAGCGGCCCCTCTACTCTACAATGAGCAGTTCTTC CASSPSLAAPLLYNEQFF
13 TRBJ1-1 NA TRBD1 TRBV25-1 TGTGCCAGCAGTGACACCGGGACAGGGGAAGCTTTCTTT CASSDTGTGEAFF
14 TRBJ1-5 many NA TRBV9 TGTGCCAGCAGCGTAGAAGGGTCCAATCAGCCCCAGCATTTT CASSVEGSNQPQHF
15 TRBJ2-7 NA TRBD2 TRBV25-1 TGTGCCAGCAGTGATGCCCTAGCGGGACCCTACGAGCAGTACTTC CASSDALAGPYEQYF
11 TRBJ2-3 many NA TRBV24-1 TGTGCCACCAGTATGTCGGATACGCAGTATTTT CATSMSDTQYF
12 TRBJ1-1 NA NA TRBV7-2 TGTGCCTGCAGCTTAGAAAACACTGAAGCTTTCTTT CACSLENTEAFF
17 TRBJ2-3 NA TRBD1 TRBV11-2 TGTGCCAGCAGCCCCGGCGGCTGGACAGGGGACACAGATACGCAGTATTTT CASSPGGWTGDTDTQYF
15 TRBJ2-7 NA NA TRBV2 TGTGCCAGCAGTAGTCGCGGGGGCCTGTCCTACGAGCAGTACTTC CASSSRGGLSYEQYF
15 TRBJ1-6 few TRBD1 TRBV2 TGTGCCAGCAGTGACGGACAGGGCTATAATTCACCCCTCCACTTT CASSDGQGYNSPLHF